The 28 T cell receptor delta chains below were found in one sample sequenced in a study of γδ T cells in repeated Plasmodium falciparum infection. Flow sorting of PBMC yielded separate Vgamma9/Vdelta2+ and Vdelta2-negative gammadelta T cell populations for bulk repertoire analysis. TCRdb re-processed the multiplex PCR reads using CATT. Altogether around 82,000 delta-chain clones are present, roughly 1.4% being singletons, with the ten largest covering roughly 9.5%. Input material: gamma-delta T cells from blood. The origin of the receptors is a pool of human donors (malaria-infected and uninfected, not separated).

This clone came up many times. The TCRdb protein, from a much larger clone, departs from this DNA's translation at residue 13, likely by read error; the protein shown derives from the DNA. The chain joins TRDV3 to TRDJ1, with D possibly being TRDD3 (6 bases). The CDR3 is 15 amino acids. Germline CDR1 reads TVYSNPD; CDR2 reads GDNSRS (reference sequence). The DNA of the CDR3 is TGTGCCTTAGTTCTTCCCCCGGGGATTAGGGGTAAACCCATCTTT. This gives the protein CALVLPPGIRGKPIF.

As for this clone: This likely stems from a read error, as it lies one base from a far larger clone. Other DNA sequences within the sample encode an identical CDR3. V usage is TRDV1 and J usage is TRDJ1, with 7 bases identical to TRDD3. Assignment of the J gene here rests on matching the DNA to germline, because TCRdb gives none. Germline-derived CDR1 and CDR2 are TSWWSYY and QGS. The CDR3 runs 20 residues. CDR3 coding DNA: TGTGCCCTTGGGGAACTCAGGAACCGAGGGGGACTGGGGAACACCGATAAACTCATCTTT. This encodes CALGELRNRGGLGNTDKLIF.

This clone was counted only a few times. This DNA translates differently at residue 4 from the TCRdb protein, which is that of a much larger clone; a read error is likely, and the protein shown is the DNA's own translation. This rearrangement joins TRDV2 to TRDJ1, with 12 bases lining up with TRDD3. Here the J gene was assigned by germline matching of the DNA, as TCRdb has none. Germline CDR1 is GEAIGNYY and CDR2 is EKD. The CDR3 has 19 residues. CDR3 nucleotide sequence: TGTGCCTGTAACACCGGACTGGGGGATACCCTAGCGGGCACCGATAAACTCATCTTT. This codes for CACNTGLGDTLAGTDKLIF.

The sample holds many counts of this clone. The translation of this DNA and the TCRdb protein of a much larger clone differ at residue 13, probably owing to a read error; the protein shown here is translated from the DNA. The rearrangement joins TRDV2 to TRDJ2; 13 bases are a match to TRDD3. Per the germline V gene, CDR1 is GEAIGNYY and CDR2 is EKD. There are 16 residues in the CDR3. CDR3 DNA sequence: TGTGCCTGTGACAGACTGGGGGATACGTTGACAGCACGACTCTTCTTT. This sequence encodes CACDRLGDTLTARLFF.

This clone showed up just a few times. A far larger clone is only one base removed, so a read error is likely. Other DNA sequences in the sample encode the same CDR3. The CDR3 spells CALGELRPSGVLGDTGTDKLIF. The CDR3 DNA reads as TGTGCTCTTGGGGAACTCAGGCCTAGCGGAGTACTGGGGGATACCGGCACCGATAAACTCATCTTC. The V gene is given as TRDV1, and no J gene call is available; TRDD3, the D gene given by the table, was not confirmed from the DNA. The germline V gene has CDR1 TSWWSYY and CDR2 QGS. CDR3 length equals 22 residues.

This clone is labeled as medium-sized. The J gene is TRDJ2, the V gene TRDV2; TRDD3 matches 9 bases. The V segment lost 3 bases and the J segment 1 base; nucleotides outside the gene matches: 2. The length of the CDR3 is 15 residues. The germline CDR1 and CDR2 sequences are GEAIGNYY and EKD. CDR3 protein: CACDVLGDLTAQLFF. CDR3 sequence (DNA): TGTGCCTGTGACGTACTGGGGGATTTGACAGCACAACTCTTCTTT.

This clone has a count of ten or more. For this DNA, TCRdb reports the protein of a much larger clone, which diverges at residue 7, most likely from a read error; the protein presented here is translated directly from the DNA. The rearrangement joins TRDV2 to TRDJ1, with D perhaps assigned TRDD2 or TRDD3 (6 bases each). Per the germline V gene, CDR1 is GEAIGNYY and CDR2 is EKD. With 0 bases removed from V and 2 bases from J, the gap between germline ends came to 21 bases. The CDR3 covers 18 residues. This CDR3 is CACDTLPPRDTGTDKLIF. In DNA, the CDR3 is TGTGCCTGTGACACCCTTCCTCCAAGAGATACGGGGACCGATAAACTCATCTTT.

This clone came up many times. Different DNA sequences within this sample yield the same CDR3. The V call is TRDV1, the J call TRDJ1; no firm D call. Trimming shortened V by 0 bases and J by 5 bases, and 19 bases separated the two germline ends. The CDR3 extends over 17 amino acids. CDR1 and CDR2 (germline): TSWWSYY, QGS. CDR3 protein: CALGELIPRPPSDKLIF. In nucleotides, the CDR3 is TGTGCTCTTGGGGAACTCATTCCGCGCCCACCCTCGGATAAACTCATCTTT.

A note on this clone: The protein recorded in TCRdb matches a much larger clone and deviates from this DNA's translation at residue 18, suggesting a read error; the protein here is obtained by translating the DNA. The CDR3 loop reads CAFLFLRSGGFGFGGKLTF. CDR3 coding DNA: TGTGCCTTCCTCTTCCTACGGTCTGGGGGATTCGGCTTTGGAGGTAAACTCACCTTT. There is no J gene call, but TRDV3 is given as the V gene; the DNA was not compared with TRDD3, the D call given in the table. The CDR3 extends over 19 amino acids. Germline V CDR1 and CDR2: TVYSNPD, GDNSRS (reference sequence).

This clone turned up a few times. The TCRdb protein comes from a much larger clone and disagrees with this DNA's translation at residue 10, likely due to a read error; the protein given here is derived from the DNA. V gene TRDV1 combines with J gene TRDJ1; D is uncertain. No J gene is reported in TCRdb; it was inferred here by comparing the DNA with germline. The CDR3 spans 14 residues. Germline-derived CDR1 and CDR2 are TSWWSYY and QGS. The CDR3 DNA reads as TGTGCTCTTGGGGAACTAAATGCCACCGTTAAACTCATCTTT. Its translation: CALGELNATVKLIF.

Points on this clone: Possible read error: a much larger clone is one base away. The chain has TRDV1 and TRDJ1; 7 bases are a match to TRDD3. The CDR3 spans 21 residues. With V trimmed by 2 bases and J by 0 bases, 21 bases remained unmatched. Germline-derived CDR1 and CDR2 are TSWWSYY and QGS. As DNA, the CDR3 is TGTGCTCTTGGGGAATTTTCAAGGGGGATGCGGCTGATACAATACACCGATAAACTCATCTTT. Protein product: CALGEFSRGMRLIQYTDKLIF.

Worth noting for this clone: Given a far larger clone just one base away, this is likely a sequencing read error. Within the sample, other DNA sequences also encode this same CDR3. The V call is TRDV2, the J call TRDJ1, with 11 bases lining up with TRDD3. Unmatched junction bases numbered 14, after V lost 3 bases and J lost 0 bases. Per the germline V gene, CDR1 is GEAIGNYY and CDR2 is EKD. The CDR3 extends over 19 amino acids. Written as DNA, the CDR3 is TGTGCCTGTGACCCTATGCTTCTGGGGGATACACCGTACACCGATAAACTCATCTTT. Translation gives CACDPMLLGDTPYTDKLIF.

This clone has a handful of counts. Translating this DNA gives a protein that differs at residue 16 from the TCRdb one, which belongs to a much larger clone; a read error is likely, and the protein shown is this translation. For the V gene the call is TRDV1; the J gene has no call; the table's D gene call, TRDD3, was not cross checked with the DNA. The CDR3 spans 18 residues. CDR1 is TSWWSYY, CDR2 QGS, per germline. Written as DNA, the CDR3 is TGTGCTCTTGGGGAACCTCATTACTGGGGGATACAAAGGGAGAAAATCATCTTT. The encoded protein is CALGEPHYWGIQREKIIF.

The sample holds many counts of this clone. The genes are TRDV1 and TRDJ1, with 7 bases identical to TRDD3. Looked up from germline, CDR1 is TSWWSYY and CDR2 is QGS. CDR3 length: 18 amino acids. J gave up 0 bases and V 1 base, and 11 bases lay outside the gene matches. CDR3 nucleotide sequence: TGTGCTCTTGGGGAACCTTTTGGGGGACAAACATACACCGATAAACTCATCTTT. It encodes CALGEPFGGQTYTDKLIF.

The table lists this clone with a few counts. Translating this DNA gives a protein that differs at residue 6 from the TCRdb one, which belongs to a much larger clone; a read error is likely, and the protein shown is this translation. The chain couples TRDV2 to TRDJ1; 8 nucleotides agree with TRDD3. V dropped 0 bases and J dropped 0; count of bases not matched to a gene: 11. Looked up from germline, CDR1 is GEAIGNYY and CDR2 is EKD. This CDR3 comprises 18 residues. CDR3 loop: CACDTIVAGGRNTDKLIF. CDR3 nucleotide sequence: TGTGCCTGTGACACCATTGTCGCTGGGGGACGGAACACCGATAAACTCATCTTT.

This clone came up a few times. A far larger clone is a single base away, which makes a read error likely. This specimen includes other DNA sequences encoding the same CDR3. V is TRDV2 and J is TRDJ1; TRDD3 matches 7 bases. Assignment of the J gene here rests on matching the DNA to germline, because TCRdb gives none. Germline V gene lookup returns CDR1 GEAIGNYY and CDR2 EKD. This CDR3 has 17 amino acids. The CDR3 region is CACDTKRGYAPTDKLIF. The DNA of the CDR3 is TGCGCCTGTGACACTAAACGCGGATACGCTCCCACCGATAAACTCATCTTT.

This clone turned up a few times. The protein recorded in TCRdb matches a much larger clone and deviates from this DNA's translation at residue 13, suggesting a read error; the protein here is obtained by translating the DNA. The chain is built from TRDV2 and TRDJ3, with 9 bases aligning to TRDD3. The J gene was missing in TCRdb and was found by matching the end of the DNA to germline. Germline-derived CDR1 and CDR2 are GEAIGNYY and EKD. The CDR3 has 20 amino acids. In DNA, the CDR3 is TGTGCCTGTGACACCGTACTGGGGGACCGGAGCTCCCGGGACACCCGACAGATGTTTTTC. This codes for CACDTVLGDRSSRDTRQMFF.

This clone turned up a few times. The protein in TCRdb stems from a much larger clone and differs at residue 4 from this DNA's translation, likely a read error; here the protein is translated from the DNA. This chain uses TRDV2 with TRDJ1, with TRDD2 as a possible D gene (6 bases). The J gene, absent from TCRdb, was called here by matching the DNA to germline. The V end lost 7 bases, the J end lost 0 bases, and 32 bases lay between the germline ends. The CDR3 runs 20 residues. CDR1 is GEAIGNYY and CDR2 is EKD in the germline V gene. The CDR3 loop reads CACRLYTPSRGLIYTDKLIF. The CDR3 bases are TGTGCCTGCAGGCTCTACACTCCTTCCCGGGGACTTATTTACACCGATAAACTCATCTTT.

Of note for this clone: TCRdb's protein for this DNA is that of a much larger clone and differs from the translation at residue 9, likely a read error; the protein shown is the DNA translation. The chain joins TRDV1 to TRDJ1; D gene uncertain. TCRdb lists no J gene, so it was determined here by aligning the DNA to germline. Germline CDR1 and CDR2: TSWWSYY and QGS. The CDR3 length is 19 residues. Trimming removed 2 bases from V and 0 bases from J, with 22 bases in between. The CDR3, as DNA: TGTGCTCTTGGGGAAGGCAGTGCCACCCGGCCTAGGGACACCGATAAACTCATCTTT. Residues: CALGEGSATRPRDTDKLIF.

This clone came up many times. The chain couples TRDV1 to TRDJ1; 9 bases are shared with TRDD3. The CDR3 has 21 residues. Germline V gene data show CDR1 as TSWWSYY and CDR2 as QGS. Trimming at V came to 1 base and at J to 0 bases, leaving 18 bases not matched to a gene. The CDR3 DNA reads as TGTGCTCTTGGGGAACCGATATTGTTGGCGGGGATACGCCCGTACACCGATAAACTCATCTTT. Its protein is CALGEPILLAGIRPYTDKLIF.

Comment on this clone: TCRdb assigns this DNA the protein of a much larger clone, which departs from its translation at residue 18; this likely reflects a read error, and the protein shown comes from translating the DNA. The chain recombines TRDV1 with TRDJ1, with a weak D call TRDD3 (6 bases). The germline gives CDR1 TSWWSYY, CDR2 QGS. This CDR3 is 21 amino acids long. The chain's CDR3 is CALGEFSPAHRGFRFTDRLIF. The CDR3 DNA sequence: TGTGCTCTTGGGGAATTTAGCCCAGCACACCGGGGATTCAGATTCACCGATAGACTCATCTTT.

This clone has at least ten counts. The protein recorded in TCRdb matches a much larger clone and deviates from this DNA's translation at residue 10, suggesting a read error; the protein here is obtained by translating the DNA. This chain uses TRDV2 with TRDJ1, with D perhaps matching TRDD3 (6 bases). This CDR3 is built from 16 residues. V dropped 3 bases and J dropped 0 bases, with 16 bases sitting between them. In germline, CDR1 is GEAIGNYY, CDR2 EKD. The CDR3 DNA sequence: TGTGCCTGTGACGGCCTGGGGATTGGGGACACCGATAAACTCATCTTT. It translates to CACDGLGIGDTDKLIF.

Concerning this clone: A far more abundant clone sits one base away, making this likely a read error. Different DNA sequences within this sample yield the same CDR3. The V call is TRDV1, the J call TRDJ1; D might be TRDD3 (5 bases). The CDR3 loop spans 17 amino acids. The germline CDR1 and CDR2 sequences are TSWWSYY and QGS. The CDR3: CALGESNSGILSDKLIF. Written as DNA, the CDR3 is TGTGCCCTTGGGGAATCAAACTCTGGGATCCTTTCCGATAAACTCATCTTT.

At least ten counts were recorded for this clone. The TCRdb protein comes from a much larger clone and disagrees with this DNA's translation at residue 11, likely due to a read error; the protein given here is derived from the DNA. Here the CDR3 reads CACDDLGDAGCKLIF. The DNA of the CDR3 is TGTGCCTGTGACGACCTGGGGGATGCGGGCTGTAAACTCATCTTT. J is TRDJ1 and V is TRDV2; the match to TRDD3 covers 9 bases. No J segment appears in TCRdb, so it was assigned here by matching the sequence to germline. The V gene end was trimmed by 3 bases and the J gene end by 7 bases; junction bases not matched to a gene: 11. CDR1 GEAIGNYY and CDR2 EKD come from the germline V gene. The CDR3 has 15 amino acids.

This clone turned up a few times. For this DNA, TCRdb reports the protein of a much larger clone, which diverges at residue 13, most likely from a read error; the protein presented here is translated directly from the DNA. CDR3 bases: TGTGCCTTTAACGGAGGTTCCTACCCCGAGTTGGGGAGCACCGATAAACTCATCTTT. It yields the protein CAFNGGSYPELGSTDKLIF. The rearrangement joins TRDV3 to TRDJ1; 7 positions match TRDD2. Germline matching of the DNA provided the J gene here, since TCRdb leaves it blank. This CDR3 has 19 amino acids. Trimming at V came to 1 base and at J to 1 base, leaving 21 bases not matched to a gene. From germline, CDR1 is TVYSNPD and CDR2 GDNSRS (reference sequence).

Many counts were recorded for this clone. The TCRdb protein comes from a much larger clone and disagrees with this DNA's translation at residue 11, likely due to a read error; the protein given here is derived from the DNA. The J gene is TRDJ1, the V gene TRDV3; TRDD3 aligns across 9 bases. J gave up 5 bases and V 5 bases, and 18 bases lay outside the gene matches. The CDR3 covers 16 residues. Germline values: CDR1 TVYSNPD, CDR2 GDNSRS (reference sequence). The CDR3 loop is CAVFGLRGDTPDKLIF. The CDR3 nucleotides read TGTGCCGTTTTTGGACTTCGGGGGGATACCCCTGATAAACTCATCTTT.

In its sample, this clone was seen a few times. This DNA translates differently at residue 15 from the TCRdb protein, which is that of a much larger clone; a read error is likely, and the protein shown is the DNA's own translation. The genes are TRDV1 and TRDJ1; D uncertain. No J segment appears in TCRdb, so it was assigned here by matching the sequence to germline. Germline V CDR1 and CDR2: TSWWSYY, QGS. Trimming cost V 1 base and J 3 bases, with 27 bases left between them. CDR3 length: 20 residues. The CDR3 sequence is CALGEPREWLRVLYADKLIF. CDR3 nucleotide sequence: TGTGCTCTTGGGGAACCACGGGAGTGGCTAAGGGTTTTGTACGCCGATAAACTCATCTTT.

This clone was counted at least ten times. The V and J genes are TRDV2 and TRDJ1; 8 bases map to TRDD3. In germline, CDR1 is GEAIGNYY, CDR2 EKD. This CDR3 spans 16 amino acids. V dropped 1 base and J dropped 0; count of bases not matched to a gene: 6. The CDR3 reads CACDTSWGIYTDKLIF. In nucleotides, the CDR3 is TGTGCCTGTGACACGAGTTGGGGGATCTACACCGATAAACTCATCTTT.